This T cell receptor (beta chain) was captured by sequencing in a study of blood T cell repertoires in COVID-19 (TCRdb year 2020). Notes on the research overall: Collaborator samples came from the United States, Italy and Spain and covered acute and convalescent phases of COVID-19. The prospective study material was composed of cDNA or gDNA derived from T cells, B-cell-depleted T cells, or PBMCs. Subjects who had been exposed to COVID-19, were actively infected with it, or had recovered from it provided the deeply sampled blood TCRbeta repertoires that made up the dataset. The repertoires were released in a freely available public database intended as a resource for research on the immune response to SARS-CoV-2. Samples were obtained from the ongoing ImmuneRACE study (first 160 participants) and from some 1,300 subjects provided by 6 global collaborators. Sample metadata almost always included a de-identified subject ID, COVID-19 status, age in years and sex. Where HLA class I and class II types were available, the types were taken from metadata supplied by the sample provider, not from assay-based typing.

TCRbeta CDR3 regions were amplified from genomic DNA by means of the immunoSEQ Assay, a bias-controlled multiplex PCR. The published analysis was carried out like this. The number of nucleated cells in each sample was estimated from the amplification of reference gene primers within the assay. Sequence reads were collapsed and filtered to measure the absolute abundance of every unique TCRbeta CDR3 rearrangement. For each sample, productive Simpson clonality was calculated by taking the square root of Simpson's diversity index across productive rearrangements. TCRdb provides this immuneACCESS table in a form limited to in-frame rearrangements. Some clones are lacking; in checked studies, under half of them reflect an unresolved V gene, and why the rest are absent is not known. For V, J and clone size, that table is used; D and trimming come from the DNA. A total of 180,000 or so clones appear in this sample, 85% to 90% of them only once. In total, the top ten clones hold 15% to 20% of the sample.

At one collaborating source in Seattle, patients were enrolled during active infection and were followed longitudinally through the course of disease. Each collaborating institution followed its own protocols to collect whole blood in K2EDTA tubes. For TCRbeta analysis, collaborators shipped samples as frozen whole blood, isolated PBMCs, or DNA extracted from either of those sample types. The germline V gene yields MDHEN for CDR1 and SYDVKM for CDR2. Measured from the cysteine to the phenylalanine, the CDR3 is 14 residues long. The CDR3 DNA has 42 bases and is translated from base 1. V is cut by 5 bases and J by 1 base, and the space between the germline ends is 8 bases. A remark on this clone: Which antigen it targets is not known. Base qualities are not at hand, and no much larger clone is one base apart.

What the work shows at the level of the full study, not this receptor alone: The amount of clinical and demographic metadata varied by source and participant and was provided uncurated.

Sequenced material: peripheral blood. Recombination connected TRBV28 to TRBJ1-4; TRBD1 is a possible D gene, resting on 5 matching bases. The receptor's source is a person between 70 and 80 years old with COVID-19, enrolled during active disease. This receptor has the CDR3 CASSRTQTNEKLFF. The DNA sequence is TGTGCCAGCAGTCGGACACAAACTAATGAAAAACTGTTTTTT. With all but the CDR3 taken from the reference TRBV28 and TRBJ1-4 genes, the full variable domain is: DVKVTQSSRYLVKRTGEKVFLECVQDMDHENMFWYRQDPGLGLRLIYFSYDVKMKEKGDIPEGYSVSREKKERFSLILESASTNQTSMYLCASSRTQTNEKLFFGSGTQLSVL.